The 10 T cell receptor beta chains below all came from one sample that was sequenced in a study of regulatory and conventional T cells in RAG deficiency. Profiled with immunoSEQ multiplex PCR; TCRdb holds only in-frame clones, not every one. This table has 34,000 or so clones, 70% to 80% appearing once. Blood CD4+ CD25-low CD127-high conventional T cells supplied the genomic DNA template. The same data also contributed to another study, on regulatory T cells. That work states: The primer mix had 52 TRBV and 13 TRBJ primers.

The sequenced sample was CD4+ effector T cells sorted from blood. Receptors originate from a human donor in good health.

The chain recombines TRBV28 with TRBJ2-2; 16 bases line up with TRBD2. Germline lookup yields CDR1 MDHEN and CDR2 SYDVKM. The CDR3 loop spans 17 amino acids. J gave up 6 bases and V 0 bases, and 1 base lay outside the gene matches. The chain's CDR3 is CASSLWGLAGGPGELFF. Here the CDR3 DNA reads TGTGCCAGCAGTTTATGGGGACTAGCGGGGGGGCCCGGGGAGCTGTTTTTT.

This clone was recorded a few times. Within the sample, other DNA sequences also encode this same CDR3. The chain combines TRBV18 with TRBJ1-4; 9 nucleotides line up with TRBD1. This CDR3 has 14 residues. CDR1 KGHSH and CDR2 LQKENI come from the germline V gene. V lost 3 bases to trimming and J lost 4 bases; unmatched junction nucleotides: 0. The CDR3 region is CASSPGQGNEKLFF. As DNA, the CDR3 is TGTGCCAGCTCACCGGGACAGGGTAATGAAAAACTGTTTTTT. The full variable domain, rest sourced from reference TRBV18 and TRBJ1-4, is NAGVMQNPRHLVRRRGQEARLRCSPMKGHSHVYWYRQLPEEGLKFMVYLQKENIIDESGMPKERFSAEFPKEGPSILRIQQVVRGDSAAYFCASSPGQGNEKLFFGSGTQLSVL.

A single count supports this clone. This chain links TRBV5-1 with TRBJ2-5, with D possibly TRBD1 on 6 matching bases. The CDR3 has 15 residues. The ends were cut back, 2 bases at V and 2 bases at J, with 13 bases in the middle. The germline CDR1 and CDR2 sequences are SGHRS and YFSETQ. In DNA form, the CDR3 reads TGCGCCAGCAGCTTAGGGACACCGATTCAAGAGACCCAGTACTTC. Encoded protein: CASSLGTPIQETQYF.

This chain joins TRBV5-6 and TRBJ1-5; 8 bases agree with TRBD1. The length of the CDR3 is 16 residues. Germline assignment: CDR1 SGHDT and CDR2 YYEEEE. J lost 7 bases, V lost 0 bases, and 9 bases had no gene match. CDR3 sequence: CASSLGVGQGDQPQHF. The CDR3 DNA follows: TGTGCCAGCAGCTTGGGGGTCGGACAGGGAGACCAGCCCCAGCATTTT.

The chain is built from TRBV11-3 and TRBJ1-2; no clear D gene. The CDR3 is made up of 12 amino acids. Germline CDR1 is SGHNT and CDR2 is YENEEA. V was clipped by 5 bases and J by 7 bases, with 11 bases between them. CDR3 nucleotide sequence: TGTGCCAGCAGCCCTCTAACGGGTGGCTACACCTTC. Protein: CASSPLTGGYTF.

The chain links TRBV6-6 to TRBJ1-1; D not resolved. Trimming left V 7 bases short and J 8 bases short, with 14 bases between. The CDR3 has 12 amino acids. Germline lookup yields CDR1 MNHNY and CDR2 SVGAGI (reference sequence). The CDR3 region has the DNA TGTGCCAGCATCACGACCCAAGGGGAAGCTTTCTTT. It encodes CASITTQGEAFF.

The CDR3 DNA sequence: TGCGCCAGCAGCGGGGAGTTACTTTTCTCTGGAAACACCATATATTTT. This sequence encodes CASSGELLFSGNTIYF. This rearrangement joins TRBV5-1 to TRBJ1-3; D unclear. Germline CDR1 SGHRS, CDR2 YFSETQ. This CDR3 has 16 residues. With 4 bases removed from V and 0 bases from J, the gap between germline ends came to 14 bases. The full variable domain, with the rest looked up from reference TRBV5-1 and TRBJ1-3, is KAGVTQTPRYLIKTRGQQVTLSCSPISGHRSVSWYQQTPGQGLQFLFEYFSETQRNKGNFPGRFSGRQFSNSRSEMNVSTLELGDSALYLCASSGELLFSGNTIYFGEGSWLTVV.

This clone appeared a single time. V is TRBV30 and J is TRBJ1-4, with TRBD1 identical over 9 bases. The CDR3 totals 15 residues. The junction had 13 bases not matched to a gene; V was cut back by 3 bases and J by 11 bases. Germline CDR1 reads GTSNPN; CDR2 reads SVGIG (reference sequence). The CDR3 bases are TGTGCCTGGAGGCCCATGGGGACAGGGTTAGGGAAACTGTTTTTT. As protein: CAWRPMGTGLGKLFF.

This clone was seen more than once but under ten times. This sequence joins TRBV5-5 and TRBJ1-2, with a tentative D call TRBD1 (5 bases). In germline, CDR1 is SGHKS, CDR2 YYEKEE (reference sequence). The V end was cut by 5 bases, the J end by 7 bases, with 15 bases between. The CDR3 loop spans 13 amino acids. CDR3 sequence reads: CASRIGGERGYTF. CDR3 bases: TGTGCCAGCAGGATTGGGGGAGAACGTGGCTACACCTTC.

For the CDR3, the DNA is TGTGCCAGCAGCCCAGAGTCAGGTTTTCGGAATGAAAAACTGTTTTTT. This encodes CASSPESGFRNEKLFF. The J gene is TRBJ1-4, the V gene TRBV11-2; D gene ambiguous. The V end was cut by 5 bases, the J end by 5 bases, with 18 bases between. Germline CDR1 and CDR2: SGHAT and FQNNGV. This CDR3 region has 16 residues.